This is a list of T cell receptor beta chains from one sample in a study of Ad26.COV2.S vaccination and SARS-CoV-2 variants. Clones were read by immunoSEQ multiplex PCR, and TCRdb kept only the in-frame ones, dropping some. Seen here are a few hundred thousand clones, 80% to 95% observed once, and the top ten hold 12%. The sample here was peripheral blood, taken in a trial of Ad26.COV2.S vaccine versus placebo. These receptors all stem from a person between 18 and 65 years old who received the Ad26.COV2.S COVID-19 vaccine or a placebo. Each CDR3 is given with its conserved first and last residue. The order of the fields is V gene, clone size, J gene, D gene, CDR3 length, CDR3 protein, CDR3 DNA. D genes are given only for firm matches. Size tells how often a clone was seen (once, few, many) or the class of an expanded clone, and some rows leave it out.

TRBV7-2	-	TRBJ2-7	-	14	CASSLKWAGYEQYF	TGTGCCAGCAGCTTAAAGTGGGCCGGGTACGAGCAGTACTTC
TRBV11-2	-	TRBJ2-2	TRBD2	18	CASSPRTSGRRGNGELFF	TGTGCCAGCAGCCCGCGGACTAGCGGGAGGAGGGGCAACGGGGAGCTGTTTTTT
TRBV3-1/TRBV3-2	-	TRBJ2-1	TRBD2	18	CASSPHGGSGRPYNEQFF	TGTGCCAGCAGCCCCCACGGGGGCAGCGGGAGACCCTACAATGAGCAGTTCTTC
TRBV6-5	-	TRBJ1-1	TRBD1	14	CASRRDSMNTEAFF	TGTGCCAGCAGGCGGGACAGCATGAACACTGAAGCTTTCTTT
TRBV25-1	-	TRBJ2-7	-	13	CASSDLQVYEQYF	TGTGCCAGCAGTGATCTACAGGTCTACGAGCAGTACTTC
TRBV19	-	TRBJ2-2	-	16	CASSIGGAANTGELFF	TGTGCCAGTAGTATTGGGGGGGCAGCGAACACCGGGGAGCTGTTTTTT
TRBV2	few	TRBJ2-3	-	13	CASSTFLTDTQYF	TGTGCCAGCAGTACATTTTTGACAGATACGCAGTATTTT
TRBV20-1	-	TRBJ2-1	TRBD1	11	CSASGGNEQFF	TGCAGTGCTTCAGGGGGAAATGAGCAGTTCTTC
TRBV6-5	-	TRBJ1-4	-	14	CASRGTVGNEKLFF	TGTGCCAGCAGGGGAACAGTCGGGAATGAAAAACTGTTTTTT
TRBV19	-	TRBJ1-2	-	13	CASSINPNYGYTF	TGTGCCAGTAGTATAAACCCTAACTATGGCTACACCTTC
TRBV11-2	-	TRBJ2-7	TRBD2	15	CASSLLAGGPEEQYF	TGTGCCAGCAGCTTACTAGCGGGAGGGCCGGAGGAGCAGTACTTC
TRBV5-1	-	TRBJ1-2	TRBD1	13	CASSATGGNGYTF	TGCGCCAGCAGCGCGACAGGGGGCAATGGCTACACCTTC
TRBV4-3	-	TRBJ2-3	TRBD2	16	CASSQDRGRSADTQYF	TGCGCCAGCAGCCAAGATCGCGGGAGGAGTGCAGATACGCAGTATTTT
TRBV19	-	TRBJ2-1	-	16	CASSRVEDLTESEQFF	TGTGCCAGTAGTCGAGTTGAGGACTTGACAGAGAGTGAGCAGTTCTTC
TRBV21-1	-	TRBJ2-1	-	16	CASSRPHRAPYNEQFF	TGTGCCAGCTCCCGCCCCCACAGGGCCCCCTACAATGAGCAGTTCTTC
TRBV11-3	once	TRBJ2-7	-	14	CASSATGETYEQYF	TGTGCCAGCAGCGCGACTGGGGAGACCTACGAGCAGTACTTC
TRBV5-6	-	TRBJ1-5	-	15	CASSERRRDNQPQHF	TGTGCCAGCAGCGAACGGCGCCGCGACAATCAGCCCCAGCATTTT
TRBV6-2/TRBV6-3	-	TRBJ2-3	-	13	CASSYREWDTQYF	TGTGCCAGCAGTTACCGGGAGTGGGATACGCAGTATTTT
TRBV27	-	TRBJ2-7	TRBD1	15	CASSTTGQGNHEQYF	TGTGCCAGCAGTACCACGGGACAGGGTAACCACGAGCAGTACTTC
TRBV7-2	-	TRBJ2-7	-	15	CASSQRGAPFYEQYF	TGTGCCAGCAGCCAAAGGGGGGCACCATTCTACGAGCAGTACTTC
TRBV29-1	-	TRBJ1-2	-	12	CSVADPKDGYTF	TGCAGCGTCGCAGACCCAAAAGACGGCTACACCTTC